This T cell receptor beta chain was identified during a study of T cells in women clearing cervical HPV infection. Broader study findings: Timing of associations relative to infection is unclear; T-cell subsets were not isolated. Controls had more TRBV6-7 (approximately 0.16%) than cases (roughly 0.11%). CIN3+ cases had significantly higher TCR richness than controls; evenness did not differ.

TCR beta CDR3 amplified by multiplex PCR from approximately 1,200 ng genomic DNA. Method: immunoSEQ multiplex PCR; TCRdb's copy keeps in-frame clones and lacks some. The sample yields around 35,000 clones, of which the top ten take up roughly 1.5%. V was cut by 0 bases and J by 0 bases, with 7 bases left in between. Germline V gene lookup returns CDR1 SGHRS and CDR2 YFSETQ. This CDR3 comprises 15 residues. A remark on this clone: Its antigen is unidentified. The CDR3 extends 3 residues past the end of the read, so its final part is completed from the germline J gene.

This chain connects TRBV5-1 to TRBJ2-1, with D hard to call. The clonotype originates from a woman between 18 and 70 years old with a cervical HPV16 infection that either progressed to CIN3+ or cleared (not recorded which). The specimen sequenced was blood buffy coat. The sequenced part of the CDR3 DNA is TGCGCCAGCAGCTTGGATCTACTCTCCTACAATGAG. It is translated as CASSLDLLSYNE. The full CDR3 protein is CASSLDLLSYNEQFF.